The 4 T cell receptor beta chains in this list originate from one sample, sequenced in a study of CD8+ T cells in alopecia areata. Treatment indicated: oral pan-JAK inhibitor, 5-10 mg twice daily. Isolated RNA was reverse transcribed into cDNA used as the sequencing template. Here immunoSEQ multiplex PCR was the method, and the copy in TCRdb shows in-frame clones only, minus some. The table lists approximately 210,000 clones, about 60% of them singletons. The sample was CD4+ T cells sorted from blood, taken at week 4, from a patient treated with tofacitinib. The source of these receptors is a human donor with alopecia areata.

The chain joins TRBV30 to TRBJ1-2; maybe TRBD1 (5 bases). Trimming took off 2 bases at V and 8 bases at J, with 15 bases between the two ends. In germline, CDR1 is GTSNPN, CDR2 SVGIG (reference sequence). The CDR3 is 13 residues long. CDR3 sequence: CAWSTSQGGGYTF. The CDR3 DNA is TGTGCCTGGAGTACGAGCCAGGGAGGAGGCTACACCTTC.

The chain joins TRBV5-6 to TRBJ2-7; no clear D. The CDR3 spans 18 residues. Germline V gene lookup returns CDR1 SGHDT and CDR2 YYEEEE. Between the trimmed V and J ends, which lost 0 bases and 4 bases, there was a span of 23 bases. This CDR3 is CASSLASDVHTGFYEQYF. The CDR3 DNA follows: TGTGCCAGCAGCTTGGCCAGTGATGTTCACACTGGGTTTTACGAGCAGTACTTC.

This chain joins TRBV7-9 and TRBJ1-2, with D hard to call. The ends were cut back, 2 bases at V and 3 bases at J, with 4 bases in the middle. The V gene's germline CDR1 is SEHNR and CDR2 FQNEAQ (reference sequence). The CDR3 runs to 12 residues. CDR3 sequence: CASSLKDYGYTF. The CDR3 DNA reads as TGTGCCAGCAGCTTAAAGGACTATGGCTACACCTTC.

This clone was picked up a small number of times. The chain uses TRBV7-9 and TRBJ2-3; 10 nucleotides align to TRBD1. The CDR3 is 15 amino acids. Germline V gene data show CDR1 as SEHNR and CDR2 as FQNEAQ (reference sequence). J gave up 4 bases and V 5 bases, and 6 bases lay outside the gene matches. Here the CDR3 reads CASSRRQGAADTQYF. In DNA form, the CDR3 reads TGTGCCAGCAGCCGGAGACAGGGGGCCGCAGATACGCAGTATTTT.